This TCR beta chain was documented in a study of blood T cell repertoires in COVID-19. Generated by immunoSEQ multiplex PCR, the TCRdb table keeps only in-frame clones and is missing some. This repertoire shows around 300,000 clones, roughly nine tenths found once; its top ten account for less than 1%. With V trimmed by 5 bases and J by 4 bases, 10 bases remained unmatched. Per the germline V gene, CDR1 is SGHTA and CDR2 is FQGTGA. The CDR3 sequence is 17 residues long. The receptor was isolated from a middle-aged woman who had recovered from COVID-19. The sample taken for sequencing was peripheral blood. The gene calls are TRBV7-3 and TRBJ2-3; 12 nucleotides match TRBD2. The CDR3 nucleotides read TGTGCCAGCAGCCCCCTAAACGGACTAGCGGGATCAGATACGCAGTATTTT. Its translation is CASSPLNGLAGSDTQYF.